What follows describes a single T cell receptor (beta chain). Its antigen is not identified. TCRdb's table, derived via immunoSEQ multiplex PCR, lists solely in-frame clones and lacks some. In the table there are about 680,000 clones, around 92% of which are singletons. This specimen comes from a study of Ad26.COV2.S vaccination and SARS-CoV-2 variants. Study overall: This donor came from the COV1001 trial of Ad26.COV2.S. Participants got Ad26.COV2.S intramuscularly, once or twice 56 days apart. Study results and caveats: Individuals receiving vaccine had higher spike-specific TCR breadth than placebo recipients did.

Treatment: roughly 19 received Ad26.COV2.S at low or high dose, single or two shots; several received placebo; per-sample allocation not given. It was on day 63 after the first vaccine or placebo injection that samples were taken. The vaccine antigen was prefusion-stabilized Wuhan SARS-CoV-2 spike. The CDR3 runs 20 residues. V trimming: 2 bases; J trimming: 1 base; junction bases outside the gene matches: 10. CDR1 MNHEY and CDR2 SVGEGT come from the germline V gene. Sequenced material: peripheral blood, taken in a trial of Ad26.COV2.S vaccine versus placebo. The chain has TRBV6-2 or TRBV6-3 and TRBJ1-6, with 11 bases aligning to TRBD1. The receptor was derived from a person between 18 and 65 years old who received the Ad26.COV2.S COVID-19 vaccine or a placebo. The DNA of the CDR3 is TGTGCCAGCAGTTACCAGAGGACAGGGGGCGAAAGATCCTATAATTCACCCCTCCACTTT. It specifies CASSYQRTGGERSYNSPLHF.